These 6 T cell receptor beta chains were all obtained from the same sample, sequenced in a study of blood T cells in healthy people across ages. The second PCR ran roughly 7 to 11 cycles with a sample-barcoded 5' primer and J-beta primers. TCRdb reprocessed the 5' RACE reads with MiXCR, giving one entry per CDR3 protein. Of 1 million or so distinct CDR3 sequences listed, 20% to 25% are singletons. These data also featured in a second study, about T cells of mothers and their children.

The sequenced sample consisted of blood. The receptors stem from a girl aged 2 to 10 in good health.

The chain combines TRBV6-1 with TRBJ2-7, with 9 bases lining up with TRBD1. Germline values: CDR1 MNHNS, CDR2 SASEGT. V was clipped by 7 bases and J by 3 bases; unmatched bases: 7. This CDR3 contains 14 residues. The CDR3 nucleotides read TGTGCCAGCAAAGTCGGGACAGGGTACTACGAGCAGTACTTC. Protein product: CASKVGTGYYEQYF.

On this clonotype itself: The junction and the germline gene differ at one end; a read error may be behind it. This rearrangement joins TRBV4-3 to TRBJ2-5; 7 bases match TRBD1. The CDR3 sequence is 14 residues long. Germline CDR1 reads LGHNA; CDR2 reads YSLEER. CDR3: CARSQIQGQETQYF. The CDR3 coding sequence is TGCGCCCGCAGCCAGATACAGGGGCAAGAGACCCAGTACTTC.

In this sample, this clonotype turned up a few times. CDR3 DNA sequence: TGTGCCAGCAGCCAGACAGGACAGGCGACTTACAATGAGCAGTTCTTC. Its translation is CASSQTGQATYNEQFF. The J gene is TRBJ2-1, the V gene TRBV14; TRBD1 aligns across 7 bases. CDR1 SGHDN and CDR2 FVKESK come from the germline V gene. This CDR3 spans 16 amino acids. V was clipped by 3 bases and J by 4 bases; unmatched bases: 9.

V usage is TRBV7-2 and J usage is TRBJ2-7; TRBD1 agrees at 11 bases. J was trimmed by 7 bases and V by 5 bases; bases with no gene match: 10. CDR1 and CDR2 from the germline V gene are SGHTA and FQGNSA. The CDR3 runs to 15 residues. The CDR3 sequence is CASSPLGQGAGEQYF. The CDR3 coding sequence is TGTGCCAGCAGCCCCCTAGGACAGGGGGCTGGTGAGCAGTACTTC.

With regard to this clonotype: At one end the junction does not follow the germline gene, possibly because of a read error. The rearrangement links TRBV3-1 to TRBJ2-6; no clear D. This CDR3 contains 14 residues. The germline gives CDR1 LGHDT, CDR2 YNNKEL (reference sequence). CDR3 loop: CASSHFSGDNVLTF. CDR3 nucleotide sequence: TGTGCCAGCAGCCACTTCTCTGGGGACAACGTCCTGACTTTC.

This rearrangement joins TRBV6-2 or TRBV6-3 to TRBJ2-5; 9 bases align to TRBD2. With the DNA end fitting TRBJ2-1 better, the J assignment may be wrong. Per the germline V gene, CDR1 is MNHEY and CDR2 is SVGEGT. This CDR3 contains 14 residues. The CDR3 here is CAIKRVAGVNEQFF. The DNA of the CDR3 is TGTGCCATCAAACGGGTAGCGGGAGTCAATGAGCAGTTCTTC.